This record looks at one TCR beta chain sequence and its context. Grouping used clinical history reported by participants in a survey and questionnaire. The CDR3 sequence is 18 residues long. Trimming left V 0 bases short and J 8 bases short, with 24 bases between. Per the germline V gene, CDR1 is SGHDT and CDR2 is YYEEEE. The entry originates in a study of blood T cell repertoires in COVID-19. At the level of the study: Donors in the United States, Italy and Spain gave samples during acute or convalescent COVID-19.

Authors' processing steps: Quantification of nucleated cells was approximated via reference gene primer amplification. This table comes from immunoSEQ multiplex PCR, and its TCRdb copy is limited to in-frame clones, with some not included. For V, J and clone size, that table is used; D and trimming come from the DNA. The data contain about 400,000 clones, approximately 87% of them seen just once; the ten biggest clones take up about 0.89%. The source is a young woman with acute COVID-19. The source material was PBMCs or T cells enriched from blood (not recorded which). The gene calls are TRBV5-6 and TRBJ2-1, with D perhaps TRBD1 (6 bases). CDR3 nucleotide sequence: TGTGCCAGCAGCTTGGGAACATTAAACAGGGTCCGTGGTCATGAGCAGTTCTTC. Translated, it gives CASSLGTLNRVRGHEQFF.